The clone carrying this TCR beta chain was seen only a few times. No antigen is known for it. Assay: immunoSEQ multiplex PCR; the TCRdb copy retains only in-frame clones and omits some. In the table there are fewer than 40,000 clones, 80% to 95% of which are singletons. The data are from a study of multiple sclerosis patients with progressive multifocal leukoencephalopathy. Germline CDR1 LGHNA, CDR2 YSLEER. Trimming took 0 bases from V and 4 from J, leaving 18 bases between them. This CDR3 has 17 residues. As to time point: before natalizumab initiation. Notes on the study in general: PML-onset expanded TRB clones were detectable before and during natalizumab therapy.

The specimen sequenced was PBMCs. The sequence was obtained from a man aged 25 to 40 with multiple sclerosis. The rearrangement uses TRBV4-3 and TRBJ1-2; D may be TRBD1 (6 bases). CDR3 region: CASSQETGWGGPYGYTF. CDR3 coding DNA: TGCGCCAGCAGCCAAGAAACAGGTTGGGGGGGCCCCTATGGCTACACCTTC.